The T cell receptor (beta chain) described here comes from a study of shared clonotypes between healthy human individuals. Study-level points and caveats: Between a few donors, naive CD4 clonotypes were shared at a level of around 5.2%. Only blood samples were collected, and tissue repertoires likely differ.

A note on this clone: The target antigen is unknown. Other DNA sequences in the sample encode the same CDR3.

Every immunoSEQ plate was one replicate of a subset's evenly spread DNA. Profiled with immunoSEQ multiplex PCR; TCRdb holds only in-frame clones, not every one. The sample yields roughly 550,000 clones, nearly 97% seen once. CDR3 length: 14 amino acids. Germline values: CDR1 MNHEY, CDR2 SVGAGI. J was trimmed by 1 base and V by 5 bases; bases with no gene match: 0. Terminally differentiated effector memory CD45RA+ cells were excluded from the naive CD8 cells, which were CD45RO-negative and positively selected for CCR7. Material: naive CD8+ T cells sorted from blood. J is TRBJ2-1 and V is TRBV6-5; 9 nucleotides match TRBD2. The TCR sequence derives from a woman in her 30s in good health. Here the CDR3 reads CASSLAGSYNEQFF. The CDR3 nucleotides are TGTGCCAGCAGTCTAGCGGGGTCCTACAATGAGCAGTTCTTC.